The following is a T cell receptor (beta chain) sequence with its context. This sample stems from a study of blood T cell repertoires in COVID-19. The CDR3 covers 15 residues. V lost 2 bases to trimming and J lost 3 bases; unmatched junction nucleotides: 6. Germline assignment: CDR1 GTSNPN and CDR2 SVGIG (reference sequence). Method: immunoSEQ multiplex PCR; TCRdb's copy keeps in-frame clones and lacks some. The profile shows roughly 76,000 clones, 80% to 90% of them singletons. The receptor was isolated from a woman in her late teens or twenties with acute or convalescent COVID-19. This rearrangement joins TRBV30 to TRBJ1-2, with 10 bases that match TRBD1. Sample: peripheral blood. Written as DNA, the CDR3 is TGTGCCTGGAGTTCGACCGGGACAGGGGACTATGGCTACACCTTC. Its protein product is CAWSSTGTGDYGYTF.